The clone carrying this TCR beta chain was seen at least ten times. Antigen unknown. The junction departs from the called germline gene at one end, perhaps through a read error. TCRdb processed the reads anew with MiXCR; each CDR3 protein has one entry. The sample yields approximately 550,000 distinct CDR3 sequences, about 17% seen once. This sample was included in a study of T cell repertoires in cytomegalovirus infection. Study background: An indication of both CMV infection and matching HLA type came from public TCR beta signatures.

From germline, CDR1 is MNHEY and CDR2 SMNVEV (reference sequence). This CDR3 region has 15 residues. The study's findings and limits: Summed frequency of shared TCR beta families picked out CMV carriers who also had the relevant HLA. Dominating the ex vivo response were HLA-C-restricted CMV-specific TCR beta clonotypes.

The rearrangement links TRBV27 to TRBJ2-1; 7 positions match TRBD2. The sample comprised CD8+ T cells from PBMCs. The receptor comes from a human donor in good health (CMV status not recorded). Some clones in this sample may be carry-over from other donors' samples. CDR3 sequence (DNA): TGTGCCAGCAGTCTATCGGCTAGCGGCTACAATGAGCAGTTCTTC. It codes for CASSLSASGYNEQFF.